This TCR beta chain was retrieved from a study of intratumoral heterogeneity in liver cancer. For the study at large: Most patients were male, with a median age of around 60 years. Study findings and constraints: Region b showed significantly fewer unique T-cell clonal expansions than region a.

Multiple geographically separated regions of the hepatocellular carcinoma nodule were sampled separately. Concerning this clone: Its target is not known.

Libraries were prepared by immunoSEQ multiplex PCR; TCRdb keeps only in-frame clonotypes and omits some of them. The repertoire holds about 6,200 clones, 60% to 85% seen once, with roughly two fifths in the top ten. The receptor was derived from an older woman with hepatocellular carcinoma. The sequences come from tumor tissue, collected before any cancer treatment.

This CDR3 reads CASSLQGDNQPQHF. CDR3 nucleotides: TGCGCCAGCAGCTTACAGGGGGACAATCAGCCCCAGCATTTT. The V call is TRBV5-1, the J call TRBJ1-5; 8 bases are shared with TRBD1. Unmatched junction bases numbered 1, after V lost 2 bases and J lost 3 bases. The CDR3 length is 14 residues. Germline values: CDR1 SGHRS, CDR2 YFSETQ.